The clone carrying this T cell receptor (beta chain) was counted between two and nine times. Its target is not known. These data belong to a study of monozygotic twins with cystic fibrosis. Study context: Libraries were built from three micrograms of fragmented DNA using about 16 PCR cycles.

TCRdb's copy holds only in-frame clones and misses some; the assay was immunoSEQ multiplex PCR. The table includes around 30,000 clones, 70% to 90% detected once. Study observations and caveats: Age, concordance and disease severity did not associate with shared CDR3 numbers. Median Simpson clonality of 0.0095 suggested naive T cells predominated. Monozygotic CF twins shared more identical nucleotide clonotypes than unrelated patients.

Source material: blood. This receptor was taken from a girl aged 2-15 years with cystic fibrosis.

CDR3 loop: CASSAYLNTEAFF. The CDR3 DNA sequence: TGTGCCAGCAGTGCGTACCTGAACACTGAAGCTTTCTTT. The rearrangement links TRBV2 to TRBJ1-1; D ambiguous. Per the germline V gene, CDR1 is SNHLY and CDR2 is FYNNEI. Trimming left V 4 bases short and J 0 bases short, with 6 bases between. CDR3 length: 13 residues.